The 28 T cell receptor beta chains given below trace back to one sample, sequenced in a study of CD8 T cells in ankylosing spondylitis. General study results and limits: For ankylosing spondylitis blood, a TCR beta motif of several highly homologous variants appeared characteristic.

Antigen specificity for these receptors is unknown. Each CDR3 protein gets one entry after TCRdb re-called the 5' RACE reads with MiXCR. The sample carries fewer than 500,000 distinct CDR3 sequences, 20% to 25% recorded once. Sequenced sample: blood, either unsorted or a sorted T cell fraction (not recorded which). These receptor sequences come from a male donor with ankylosing spondylitis.

The chain recombines TRBV7-9 with TRBJ2-7, with D possibly being TRBD1 or TRBD2 (5 bases each). The V gene's germline CDR1 is SEHNR and CDR2 FQNEAQ (reference sequence). Trimming shortened V by 2 bases and J by 5 bases, and 13 bases separated the two germline ends. CDR3 size: 14 residues. CDR3 DNA: TGTGCCAGCAGCTTATTCAGGGACGGAAACGAGCAGTACTTC. This encodes CASSLFRDGNEQYF.

This chain uses TRBV20-1 with TRBJ2-7; D might be TRBD1 (5 bases). This CDR3 contains 12 residues. V lost 3 bases, J lost 3 bases, and 9 bases lay in between. Germline CDR1 is DFQATT and CDR2 is SNEGSKA (reference sequence). CDR3 region: CSASSGNYEQYF. The CDR3 DNA follows: TGCAGTGCTAGCTCAGGGAACTACGAGCAGTACTTC.

This clonotype was counted between two and nine times. The chain is built from TRBV3-1 and TRBJ1-4; D is ambiguous. Germline V lookup: CDR1 LGHDT, CDR2 YNNKEL (reference sequence). CDR3 size: 13 residues. The V end lost 6 bases, the J end lost 10 bases, and 15 bases lay between the germline ends. CDR3 loop: CASSPSRSGKLFF. The CDR3 DNA reads as TGTGCCAGCAGTCCTTCTAGGTCTGGAAAACTGTTTTTT.

V gene TRBV27 combines with J gene TRBJ1-1; TRBD1 matches at 8 bases. The CDR3 is 14 residues long. Looked up from germline, CDR1 is MNHEY and CDR2 is SMNVEV (reference sequence). With V trimmed by 5 bases and J by 1 base, 3 bases remained unmatched. In DNA, the CDR3 is TGTGCCAGCAGTGTCAGGGGGCAGAACACTGAAGCTTTCTTT. It is translated as CASSVRGQNTEAFF.

This clonotype came up a few times. The chain links TRBV6-1 to TRBJ1-5; weak D call: TRBD1 (6 bases). The length of the CDR3 is 16 residues. V lost 4 bases, J lost 7 bases, and 20 bases lay in between. Germline V gene lookup returns CDR1 MNHNS and CDR2 SASEGT. This chain's CDR3 is CASSVGGGGGRQPQHF. The CDR3 DNA sequence: TGTGCCAGCAGTGTCGGAGGGGGGGGTGGGCGCCAGCCCCAGCATTTT.

The DNA for the CDR3 is TGCGCCAGCAGCCAGGTGGTTCAAGAGACCCAGTACTTC. Its translation is CASSQVVQETQYF. The genes are TRBV5-1 and TRBJ2-5, with D unclear. This CDR3 comprises 13 residues. Trimming left V 4 bases short and J 2 bases short, with 9 bases between. Per the germline V gene, CDR1 is SGHRS and CDR2 is YFSETQ.

V is TRBV6-1 and J is TRBJ2-2; D unclear. Trimming removed 8 bases at V and 2 bases at J, with 12 bases between. There are 14 residues in the CDR3. Germline values: CDR1 MNHNS, CDR2 SASEGT. The CDR3 protein is CASEPGLNTGELFF. DNA for the CDR3: TGTGCCAGCGAGCCAGGCCTTAACACCGGGGAGCTGTTTTTT.

The V and J genes are TRBV6-1 and TRBJ2-1; D is tentatively TRBD1 or TRBD2 (6 bases each). The V end lost 10 bases, the J end lost 5 bases, and 15 bases lay between the germline ends. The CDR3 has 13 residues. Per the germline V gene, CDR1 is MNHNS and CDR2 is SASEGT. CDR3 amino acids: CATRGRGNNEQFF. In DNA, the CDR3 is TGTGCCACCAGGGGCCGCGGGAACAATGAGCAGTTCTTC.

The chain joins TRBV2 to TRBJ2-1; the match to TRBD2 covers 9 bases. This CDR3 has 14 amino acids. Looked up from germline, CDR1 is SNHLY and CDR2 is FYNNEI. Trimming removed 5 bases from V and 7 bases from J; junction bases left unmatched: 6. CDR3 DNA: TGTGCCAGCAGTAGGCGGGAGGGTCAAAATGAGCAGTTCTTC. As protein: CASSRREGQNEQFF.

This clonotype is a singleton in its sample. This chain joins TRBV12-3 or TRBV12-4 and TRBJ2-7; tentatively, D is TRBD1 (5 bases). There are 13 residues in the CDR3. Trimming took 4 bases from V and 6 from J, leaving 13 bases between them. In nucleotides, the CDR3 is TGTGCCAGCAGTTGGGGCGACCGCTCCGAGCAGTACTTC. Residues: CASSWGDRSEQYF.

This clonotype was seen only a few times. The chain employs TRBV10-3 and TRBJ2-2; weak D call: TRBD2 (5 bases). The CDR3 loop spans 17 amino acids. CDR1 and CDR2 from the germline V gene are ENHRY and SYGVKD. The V gene lost 10 bases and the J gene lost 3 bases, with 24 bases spanning the gap. The DNA of the CDR3 is TGTGCCACTTCGGCCCGGGCGAGGGCCGGAGACACCGGGGAGCTGTTTTTT. Translating gives CATSARARAGDTGELFF.

This clonotype was detected only a few times. The V call is TRBV4-3, the J call TRBJ2-3, with unresolved D. The CDR3 covers 15 residues. The V end was cut by 0 bases, the J end by 0 bases, with 7 bases between. In germline, CDR1 is LGHNA, CDR2 YSLEER. This CDR3 reads CASSQDILSTDTQYF. The CDR3 nucleotides are TGCGCCAGCAGCCAAGATATCTTGAGCACAGATACGCAGTATTTT.

The V and J genes are TRBV12-3 or TRBV12-4 and TRBJ2-7; a weak D match, TRBD2 (6 bases). With 6 bases removed from V and 3 bases from J, the gap between germline ends came to 15 bases. CDR3 length equals 14 residues. The CDR3 DNA follows: TGTGCCAGCAGGACGGGACTGGCGATCTACGAGCAGTACTTC. Its translation: CASRTGLAIYEQYF.

This chain connects TRBV10-3 to TRBJ1-2; D is unresolved. Between the trimmed V and J ends, which lost 4 bases and 2 bases, there was a span of 2 bases. The CDR3 runs to 11 residues. The V gene's germline CDR1 is ENHRY and CDR2 SYGVKD. The CDR3 reads CAISANYGYTF. For the CDR3, the DNA is TGTGCCATCAGTGCGAACTATGGCTACACCTTC.

J is TRBJ2-4 and V is TRBV6-5; the D gene is possibly TRBD2 (5 bases). CDR3 length equals 16 residues. V lost 2 bases and J 3 bases, leaving 14 bases between the germline ends. Per the germline V gene, CDR1 is MNHEY and CDR2 is SVGAGI. The DNA for the CDR3 is TGTGCCAGCAGTTACCGCCCTAGCCCTGTCAAAAACATTCAGTACTTC. This encodes CASSYRPSPVKNIQYF.

J is TRBJ2-7 and V is TRBV7-6, with D tentatively TRBD2 (9 bases). This CDR3 has 16 amino acids. V gave up 5 bases and J gave up 2 bases, with 19 bases separating them. Germline CDR1 reads SGHVS; CDR2 reads FNYEAQ. The CDR3 loop is CASSIAGGTGTYEQYF. CDR3 in DNA: TGTGCCAGCAGCATCGCGGGAGGGACAGGCACCTACGAGCAGTACTTC. Full variable domain (rest looked up from reference TRBV7-6 and TRBJ2-7): GAGVSQSPRYKVTKRGQDVALRCDPISGHVSLYWYRQALGQGPEFLTYFNYEAQQDKSGLPNDRFSAERPEGSISTLTIQRTEQRDSAMYRCASSIAGGTGTYEQYFGPGTRLTVT.

The V gene is TRBV7-9, the J gene TRBJ2-3; no clear D. Trimming took off 3 bases at V and 6 bases at J, with 13 bases between the two ends. The CDR3 loop spans 14 amino acids. In germline, CDR1 is SEHNR, CDR2 FQNEAQ (reference sequence). As DNA, the CDR3 is TGTGCCAGCAGCTTGACGTTGGCGTCGGATACGCAGTATTTT. This translates into CASSLTLASDTQYF.

In this sample, this clonotype turned up once. The CDR3 region is CASSPRDRDLGEQFF. CDR3 DNA sequence: TGTGCCAGCTCACCAAGGGACAGGGACTTAGGGGAGCAGTTCTTC. J is TRBJ2-1 and V is TRBV18, with TRBD1 matching over 9 bases. J was trimmed by 10 bases and V by 2 bases; bases with no gene match: 9. From germline, CDR1 is KGHSH and CDR2 LQKENI. CDR3 length: 15 amino acids. Full variable domain (missing parts from reference TRBV18 and TRBJ2-1): NAGVMQNPRHLVRRRGQEARLRCSPMKGHSHVYWYRQLPEEGLKFMVYLQKENIIDESGMPKERFSAEFPKEGPSILRIQQVVRGDSAAYFCASSPRDRDLGEQFFGPGTRLTVL.

The V call is TRBV20-1, the J call TRBJ2-3; 10 bases line up with TRBD2. The CDR3 extends over 15 amino acids. The germline V gene encodes CDR1 DFQATT and CDR2 SNEGSKA (reference sequence). V gave up 6 bases and J gave up 3 bases; unmatched junction bases: 9. The CDR3 is CSAQPLAGVTDTQYF. The CDR3 DNA sequence: TGCAGTGCCCAGCCCCTAGCGGGAGTGACAGATACGCAGTATTTT.

The chain has TRBV7-2 and TRBJ1-1, with D perhaps matching TRBD1 (6 bases). This CDR3 has 16 residues. The ends were cut back, 2 bases at V and 0 bases at J, with 13 bases in the middle. The germline gives CDR1 SGHTA, CDR2 FQGNSA. The CDR3, as DNA: TGTGCCAGCAGCTTATGGGGGGGGCAGGTGAACACTGAAGCTTTCTTT. Protein product: CASSLWGGQVNTEAFF. Variable domain in full (rest from reference TRBV7-2 and TRBJ1-1): GAGVSQSPSNKVTEKGKDVELRCDPISGHTALYWYRQSLGQGLEFLIYFQGNSAPDKSGLPSDRFSAERTGGSVSTLTIQRTQQEDSAVYLCASSLWGGQVNTEAFFGQGTRLTVV.

The J gene is TRBJ2-7, the V gene TRBV6-1, with 8 positions matching TRBD2. This CDR3 spans 14 amino acids. Germline CDR1 reads MNHNS; CDR2 reads SASEGT. J lost 6 bases, V lost 6 bases, and 10 bases had no gene match. The CDR3 loop is CASRPAGVVGEQYF. The CDR3 coding sequence is TGTGCCAGCAGGCCAGCGGGAGTGGTGGGCGAGCAGTACTTC.

This clonotype showed up just a few times. The rearrangement links TRBV11-1 to TRBJ2-3; TRBD2 aligns across 12 bases. Trimming removed 4 bases from V and 1 base from J; junction bases left unmatched: 6. CDR1 and CDR2 from the germline V gene are SGHAT and FQDESV (reference sequence). CDR3 size: 17 residues. CDR3 coding DNA: TGTGCCAGCAGCTCAAGGACTAGCGGGATCGGCACAGATACGCAGTATTTT. Amino acid sequence: CASSSRTSGIGTDTQYF.

J is TRBJ2-1 and V is TRBV30; maybe TRBD1 (5 bases). Germline CDR1 is GTSNPN and CDR2 is SVGIG (reference sequence). Trimming pared 3 bases from V and 10 bases from J, leaving 16 bases between. This CDR3 comprises 13 residues. CDR3 residues: CAWRPKGMVEQFF. The CDR3 nucleotides are TGTGCCTGGAGGCCGAAGGGGATGGTAGAGCAGTTCTTC.

This clonotype was detected a few times. CDR3 amino acids: CASSPFPAGDPTDTQYF. DNA for the CDR3: TGTGCCAGCTCACCATTTCCGGCGGGAGACCCCACAGATACGCAGTATTTT. The V call is TRBV18, the J call TRBJ2-3; 7 nucleotides align to TRBD2. The CDR3 runs 17 residues. From germline, CDR1 is KGHSH and CDR2 LQKENI. Unmatched junction bases numbered 10, after V lost 2 bases and J lost 2 bases.

This clonotype appeared a single time. V is TRBV20-1 and J is TRBJ1-6; no reliable D call. Between the trimmed V and J ends, which lost 4 bases and 8 bases, there was a span of 15 bases. The CDR3 runs to 14 residues. CDR1 and CDR2 from the germline V gene are DFQATT and SNEGSKA (reference sequence). The CDR3 DNA is TGCAGTGCTATTCCGGGCCTAGGAGATTCACCCCTCCACTTT. As protein: CSAIPGLGDSPLHF.

The genes are TRBV5-1 and TRBJ2-3; 8 bases line up with TRBD1. The CDR3 is made up of 16 amino acids. The germline gives CDR1 SGHRS, CDR2 YFSETQ. The junction had 5 bases not matched to a gene; V was cut back by 0 bases and J by 2 bases. CDR3 loop: CASSLVSGGVTDTQYF. In DNA form, the CDR3 reads TGCGCCAGCAGCTTGGTGTCAGGGGGCGTCACAGATACGCAGTATTTT.

The table lists this clonotype with a few counts. This sequence joins TRBV6-2 or TRBV6-3 and TRBJ1-5; the D gene is possibly TRBD1 (6 bases). Germline V gives CDR1 MNHEY, CDR2 SVGEGT. CDR3 size: 15 residues. Trimming shortened V by 6 bases and J by 4 bases, and 16 bases separated the two germline ends. The chain's CDR3 is CASRLSGQPNQPQHF. The CDR3 DNA sequence: TGTGCCAGCAGACTTTCCGGACAGCCAAATCAGCCCCAGCATTTT.

The gene calls are TRBV4-1 and TRBJ2-7; 13 nucleotides match TRBD2. Germline V CDR1 and CDR2: MGHRA, YSYEKL. V was clipped by 5 bases and J by 3 bases; unmatched bases: 7. The CDR3 is made up of 16 amino acids. The CDR3 region is CASSTQLAGGFYEQYF. The CDR3 DNA follows: TGCGCCAGCAGCACCCAACTAGCGGGAGGGTTCTACGAGCAGTACTTC.